This T cell receptor beta chain was observed in a study of technical replicates of blood from a handful of donors. This CDR3 has 14 amino acids. Germline V gene lookup returns CDR1 SGDLS and CDR2 YYNGEE. The junction had 5 bases not matched to a gene; V was cut back by 3 bases and J by 5 bases. Sequencing was performed with immunoSEQ multiplex PCR; in TCRdb, only in-frame clones are kept and a portion is missing. Here the sample spans approximately 81,000 clones, 95% to 96% being singletons. The source of this sequence is a human donor in good health. V is TRBV9 and J is TRBJ2-1; 7 nucleotides agree with TRBD2. Sequenced input: T cells isolated from PBMCs. The CDR3 sequence: CASSEGLRNNEQFF. The CDR3 nucleotides are TGTGCCAGCAGCGAGGGACTACGAAACAATGAGCAGTTCTTC. Looking up the rest from reference TRBV9 and TRBJ2-1 gives the full variable domain: DSGVTQTPKHLITATGQRVTLRCSPRSGDLSVYWYQQSLDQGLQFLIQYYNGEERAKGNILERFSAQQFPDLHSELNLSSLELGDSALYFCASSEGLRNNEQFFGPGTRLTVL.